This T cell receptor (beta chain) comes out of a study of T-cell reconstitution after alpha-beta-depleted transplantation in children. TCRbeta library preparation incorporated unique molecular identifiers. A single record per CDR3 protein comes from TCRdb applying MiXCR to the PCR reads. The table lists about 410,000 distinct CDR3 sequences, just over 20% of them singletons. Germline CDR1 reads MNHNS; CDR2 reads SASEGT. This CDR3 is 19 amino acids long. J lost 0 bases, V lost 5 bases, and 18 bases had no gene match. This clonotype was found a few times. This sequence originates from a human donor who donated a stem cell graft to a child with acute myeloid leukemia. The source material was PBMCs from the stem cell graft donor, sampled from the stem cell graft. The V gene is TRBV6-1, the J gene TRBJ2-7; 8 nucleotides match TRBD2. The CDR3 DNA sequence: TGTGCCAGCAGTCCGAGAGAGCGGGAGAGAACCTCCCCCTCCTACGAGCAGTACTTC. This codes for CASSPRERERTSPSYEQYF.